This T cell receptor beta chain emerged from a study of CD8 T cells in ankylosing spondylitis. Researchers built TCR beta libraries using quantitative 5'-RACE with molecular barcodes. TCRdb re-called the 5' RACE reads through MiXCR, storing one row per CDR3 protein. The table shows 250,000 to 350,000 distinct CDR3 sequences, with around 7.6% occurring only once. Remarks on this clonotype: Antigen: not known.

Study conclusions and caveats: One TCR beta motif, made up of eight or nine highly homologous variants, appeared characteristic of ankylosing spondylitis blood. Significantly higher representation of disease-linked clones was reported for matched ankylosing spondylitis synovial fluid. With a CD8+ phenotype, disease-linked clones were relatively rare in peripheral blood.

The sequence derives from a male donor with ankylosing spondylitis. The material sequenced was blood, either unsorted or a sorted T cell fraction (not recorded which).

The CDR3 here is CSAVSGSLSYEQYF. CDR3 DNA sequence: TGCAGTGCTGTGAGCGGGAGCCTATCCTACGAGCAGTACTTC. The chain uses TRBV20-1 and TRBJ2-7; 8 nucleotides line up with TRBD2. Per the germline V gene, CDR1 is DFQATT and CDR2 is SNEGSKA (reference sequence). The CDR3 runs to 14 residues. V shed 5 bases, J shed 1 base, and the junction held 7 bases outside the gene matches.